This TCR beta chain was documented in a study of blood T cell repertoires in COVID-19. TCRdb's table, derived via immunoSEQ multiplex PCR, lists solely in-frame clones and lacks some. The sample yields roughly 160,000 clones, approximately 88% seen once. This CDR3 is built from 14 residues. Germline lookup yields CDR1 SGHKS and CDR2 YYEKEE (reference sequence). Trimming took 2 bases from V and 6 from J, leaving 14 bases between them. The chain employs TRBV5-5 and TRBJ1-1; D perhaps matches TRBD1 (6 bases). The clonotype was recovered from a woman aged 55-75 years who had recovered from COVID-19. Material: PBMCs or T cells enriched from blood (not recorded which). The CDR3 reads CASSLHRESAEAFF. CDR3 DNA: TGTGCCAGCAGCTTACACAGGGAGAGTGCTGAAGCTTTCTTT.